This record looks at one T cell receptor (beta chain) sequence and its context. The data belong to a study of shared clonotypes between healthy human individuals. CDR3 length: 15 residues. Germline CDR1 and CDR2: KGHSH and LQKENI. With 3 bases clipped from V and 4 bases from J, the junction kept 8 bases outside the gene matches. The assay was immunoSEQ multiplex PCR, and TCRdb's table has in-frame clones only and misses some. The sample lists 2 million to 3 million clones, roughly 93% occurring once. V and J are TRBV18 and TRBJ2-7; 8 bases agree with TRBD1. This receptor was obtained from a man between 18 and 29 years old in good health. Some clones in this sample may be carry-over from other donors' samples. The sequenced sample was naive CD4+ T cells from PBMCs. Described subset: CD45RA+ positively selected. The CDR3 protein is CASSPGQAAVYEQYF. CDR3 sequence (DNA): TGTGCCAGCTCACCGGGACAGGCAGCCGTATACGAGCAGTACTTC. Looking up the rest from reference TRBV18 and TRBJ2-7 gives the full variable domain: NAGVMQNPRHLVRRRGQEARLRCSPMKGHSHVYWYRQLPEEGLKFMVYLQKENIIDESGMPKERFSAEFPKEGPSILRIQQVVRGDSAAYFCASSPGQAAVYEQYFGPGTRLTVT.